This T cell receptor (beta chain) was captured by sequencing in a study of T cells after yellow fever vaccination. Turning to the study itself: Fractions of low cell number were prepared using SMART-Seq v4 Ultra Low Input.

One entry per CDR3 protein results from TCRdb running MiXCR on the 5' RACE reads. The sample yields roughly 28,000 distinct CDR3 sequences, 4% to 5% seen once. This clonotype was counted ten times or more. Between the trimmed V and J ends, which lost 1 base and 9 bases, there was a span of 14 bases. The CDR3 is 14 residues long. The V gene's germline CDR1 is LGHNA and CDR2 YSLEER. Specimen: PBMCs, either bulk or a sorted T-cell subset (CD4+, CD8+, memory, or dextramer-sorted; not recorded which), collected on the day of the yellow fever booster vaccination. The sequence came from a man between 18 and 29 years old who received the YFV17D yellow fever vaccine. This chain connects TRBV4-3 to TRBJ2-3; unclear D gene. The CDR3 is CASSQGWEYPTQYF. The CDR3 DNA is TGCGCCAGCAGCCAAGGGTGGGAATATCCGACGCAGTATTTT.